The 26 T cell receptor beta chains reported below all come from one sample, sequenced in a study of identical twins. Via MiXCR, TCRdb re-called the 5' RACE reads, giving one row per CDR3 protein. The table has some 1,600,000 distinct CDR3 sequences, under 35% seen once; the top ten hold approximately 0.29%. Sequencing was carried out using cord blood. Receptor source: a newborn girl in good health.

The genes are TRBV21-1 and TRBJ2-2. TRBV21-1 is a documented pseudogene. CDR3 length: 15 residues. The CDR3 loop reads CASSKRPTNTGELFF. CDR3 sequence (DNA): TGTGCCAGCAGCAAAAGACCCACGAACACCGGGGAGCTGTTTTTT.

This clonotype appeared a few times. J is TRBJ2-1 and V is TRBV5-1, with D unclear. The CDR3 totals 14 residues. The ends were cut back, 2 bases at V and 4 bases at J, with 10 bases in the middle. Germline V gene sequence: CDR1 SGHRS, CDR2 YFSETQ. The CDR3 nucleotides read TGCGCCAGCAGCTTAGACCCTTTGTACAATGAGCAGTTCTTC. Its translation is CASSLDPLYNEQFF. The full variable domain, its missing parts supplied by reference TRBV5-1 and TRBJ2-1, is KAGVTQTPRYLIKTRGQQVTLSCSPISGHRSVSWYQQTPGQGLQFLFEYFSETQRNKGNFPGRFSGRQFSNSRSEMNVSTLELGDSALYLCASSLDPLYNEQFFGPGTRLTVL.

This clonotype has at least ten counts. CDR3 sequence: CASSYGGADTQYF. CDR3 DNA sequence: TGTGCCAGCAGTTATGGAGGGGCAGATACGCAGTATTTT. The chain carries TRBV27 and TRBJ2-3, with D possibly matching TRBD2 (6 bases). V was trimmed by 4 bases and J by 4 bases, leaving 9 bases between them. This CDR3 spans 13 amino acids. Germline loops: CDR1 MNHEY, CDR2 SMNVEV (reference sequence).

This sequence joins TRBV4-2 and TRBJ1-1; the match to TRBD1 covers 10 bases. The CDR3 has 18 amino acids. Germline V gene sequence: CDR1 LGHNA, CDR2 YNFKEQ. With 2 bases clipped from V and 1 base from J, the junction kept 10 bases outside the gene matches. The CDR3 nucleotides read TGTGCCAGCAGCCAACCCAGACAGGGGGCGTTTACGAACACTGAAGCTTTCTTT. Protein: CASSQPRQGAFTNTEAFF.

This clonotype turned up a few times. A much larger clone differs by one base, so this may be a read error. The CDR3 DNA follows: TGTGCCACCAGTGATATGACAGCTAACTATGGCTACACCTTC. It codes for CATSDMTANYGYTF. The rearrangement joins TRBV24-1 to TRBJ1-2, with D possibly matching TRBD1 (5 bases). Germline V gene lookup returns CDR1 KGHDR and CDR2 SFDVKD. V was pared by 3 bases and J by 0 bases, with 7 bases between. The CDR3 consists of 14 residues.

This clonotype was observed once. This chain links TRBV25-1 with TRBJ1-4; D is possibly TRBD1 (5 bases). Trimming removed 9 bases from V and 7 bases from J, with 18 bases in between. The CDR3 has 14 amino acids. Germline values: CDR1 MGHDK, CDR2 SYGVNS. The CDR3 DNA reads TGTGCCAGTCTACCACGGGGACGTAGTGAAAAACTGTTTTTT. It specifies CASLPRGRSEKLFF.

A few counts support this clonotype. The V call is TRBV24-1, the J call TRBJ2-3, with 11 bases that match TRBD1. The CDR3 loop spans 18 amino acids. CDR1 and CDR2 from the germline V gene are KGHDR and SFDVKD. V was clipped by 4 bases and J by 4 bases; unmatched bases: 12. DNA of the CDR3: TGTGCCACCAGTGACCGCCGGACAGGGGGCGTTCTCCCAGATACGCAGTATTTT. Protein: CATSDRRTGGVLPDTQYF.

This clonotype came up a few times. The gene calls are TRBV5-1 and TRBJ2-7; D not certain. Per germline, CDR1 SGHRS and CDR2 YFSETQ. The CDR3 covers 14 residues. Trimming cost V 6 bases and J 2 bases, with 15 bases left between them. The CDR3 coding sequence is TGCGCCAGCACCCTGTTCCCAGACACCTACGAGCAGTACTTC. Its translation: CASTLFPDTYEQYF.

This clonotype was detected many times. The J gene is TRBJ1-4, the V gene TRBV4-1; TRBD1 matches 8 bases. Germline trimming cut 4 bases from V and 8 bases from J; bases unmatched to any gene: 6. The CDR3 is 14 amino acids. Germline V CDR1 and CDR2: MGHRA, YSYEKL. CDR3 sequence (DNA): TGCGCCAGCAGCCCGGACAGGGCGCGCGAAAAACTGTTTTTT. Its protein product is CASSPDRAREKLFF.

J is TRBJ1-2 and V is TRBV3-1; D might be TRBD1 (5 bases). Germline loops: CDR1 LGHDT, CDR2 YNNKEL (reference sequence). V gave up 3 bases and J gave up 8 bases, with 16 bases separating them. The CDR3 is made up of 14 amino acids. In DNA form, the CDR3 reads TGTGCCAGCAGCCAGACAGTGTTGGCGGAGGGCTACACCTTC. Translated: CASSQTVLAEGYTF. Filled out from reference TRBV3-1 and TRBJ1-2, the complete variable domain reads DTAVSQTPKYLVTQMGNDKSIKCEQNLGHDTMYWYKQDSKKFLKIMFSYNNKELIINETVPNRFSPKSPDKAHLNLHINSLELGDSAVYFCASSQTVLAEGYTFGSGTRLTVV.

The chain has TRBV4-1 and TRBJ2-7; D is uncertain. The CDR3 covers 14 residues. V was pared by 1 base and J by 4 bases, with 11 bases between. Germline V lookup: CDR1 MGHRA, CDR2 YSYEKL. CDR3 loop: CASSQVRQHYEQYF. The DNA of the CDR3 is TGCGCCAGCAGCCAAGTCCGACAACATTACGAGCAGTACTTC.

V and J are TRBV2 and TRBJ2-1, with D maybe TRBD2 (6 bases). Trimming took 11 bases from V and 4 from J, leaving 15 bases between them. The CDR3 is 13 residues long. Germline V gives CDR1 SNHLY, CDR2 FYNNEI. The CDR3 DNA reads as TGTGCCGGAACCTACCGGGGGTACAATGAGCAGTTCTTC. The encoded protein is CAGTYRGYNEQFF. Looking up the rest from reference TRBV2 and TRBJ2-1 gives the full variable domain: EPEVTQTPSHQVTQMGQEVILRCVPISNHLYFYWYRQILGQKVEFLVSFYNNEISEKSEIFDDQFSVERPDGSNFTLKIRSTKLEDSAMYFCAGTYRGYNEQFFGPGTRLTVL.

This rearrangement joins TRBV6-1 to TRBJ1-2; D might be TRBD1 (5 bases). The CDR3 has 16 residues. Deletions cut 5 bases from V and 5 bases from J, with 21 bases between. CDR1 and CDR2 (germline): MNHNS, SASEGT. The CDR3 DNA reads TGTGCCAGCAGTAGTACCCTGTTCCGAGGGGTTTATGGCTACACCTTC. The encoded protein is CASSSTLFRGVYGYTF.

The chain carries TRBV20-1 and TRBJ2-1, with D possibly TRBD2 on 7 matching bases. Judging by the DNA end, TRBJ2-7 fits better; the J call may be wrong. The germline V gene encodes CDR1 DFQATT and CDR2 SNEGSKA (reference sequence). The CDR3 runs to 14 residues. Here the CDR3 reads CSAPARGLYNEQYF. The CDR3 nucleotides read TGCAGTGCTCCGGCGCGGGGGCTCTACAATGAGCAGTACTTC.

The chain joins TRBV20-1 to TRBJ2-1, with TRBD2 identical over 13 bases. V dropped 3 bases and J dropped 5; count of bases not matched to a gene: 7. This CDR3 is 16 amino acids long. CDR1 DFQATT and CDR2 SNEGSKA come from the germline V gene (reference sequence). CDR3 sequence: CSARRLAGGSNNEQFF. CDR3 bases: TGCAGTGCTAGGCGACTAGCGGGGGGTAGTAACAATGAGCAGTTCTTC.

The chain combines TRBV3-1 with TRBJ1-4; the match to TRBD1 covers 8 bases. Trimming cost V 1 base and J 10 bases; bases outside gene matches: 11. CDR3 length equals 16 residues. Germline loops: CDR1 LGHDT, CDR2 YNNKEL (reference sequence). CDR3 in DNA: TGTGCCAGCAGCCAAGTTGGGACAGGTGGGGGTCGAAAACTGTTTTTT. Its protein product is CASSQVGTGGGRKLFF.

This clonotype was observed a few times. The V gene is TRBV6-1, the J gene TRBJ1-1; tentatively, D is TRBD1 (5 bases). The CDR3 totals 17 residues. V was clipped by 10 bases and J by 0 bases, with 24 bases between them. In germline, CDR1 is MNHNS, CDR2 SASEGT. CDR3 sequence: CANTDRRGTSMNTEAFF. CDR3 nucleotide sequence: TGTGCCAACACCGATCGTCGGGGGACGAGTATGAACACTGAAGCTTTCTTT.

The chain combines TRBV2 with TRBJ1-4, with 7 nucleotides matching TRBD1. Trimming at V came to 7 bases and at J to 6 bases, leaving 14 bases not matched to a gene. The CDR3 length is 16 residues. Germline assignment: CDR1 SNHLY and CDR2 FYNNEI. CDR3 in amino acids: CASKFTSGGWDEKLFF. In nucleotides, the CDR3 is TGTGCCAGCAAGTTCACATCAGGGGGGTGGGATGAAAAACTGTTTTTT.

J is TRBJ1-2 and V is TRBV9; no definite D call. Trimming shortened V by 7 bases and J by 5 bases, and 12 bases separated the two germline ends. CDR1 and CDR2 from the germline V gene are SGDLS and YYNGEE. This CDR3 has 12 residues. CDR3 amino acids: CASGGTAYGYTF. As DNA, the CDR3 is TGTGCCAGCGGAGGAACCGCGTATGGCTACACCTTC.

CDR3 sequence: CSASDSGSGSAEQYF. The CDR3 bases are TGCAGTGCTAGCGATAGCGGGAGCGGCTCTGCTGAGCAGTACTTC. J is TRBJ2-5 and V is TRBV20-1; 9 nucleotides align to TRBD2. CDR1 is DFQATT, CDR2 SNEGSKA, per germline (reference sequence). This CDR3 region has 15 residues. V lost 3 bases, J lost 11 bases, and 16 bases stayed unmatched.

In this sample, this clonotype turned up a few times. The chain recombines TRBV6-1 with TRBJ2-3, with TRBD2 identical over 10 bases. CDR1 MNHNS and CDR2 SASEGT come from the germline V gene. J gave up 2 bases and V 6 bases, and 14 bases lay outside the gene matches. There are 18 residues in the CDR3. CDR3 nucleotides: TGTGCCAGCAGGGTACTAGCGGGGAGTCATGCCCACACAGATACGCAGTATTTT. It codes for CASRVLAGSHAHTDTQYF.

V usage is TRBV14 and J usage is TRBJ2-5; TRBD2 might be the D (5 bases). Looked up from germline, CDR1 is SGHDN and CDR2 is FVKESK. This CDR3 comprises 15 residues. Trimming stripped 3 bases from V and 4 bases from J, with 15 bases between. CDR3 sequence reads: CASSQSLPGRETQYF. The CDR3, as DNA: TGTGCCAGCAGCCAGAGTTTACCGGGAAGAGAGACCCAGTACTTC.

V is TRBV5-1 and J is TRBJ2-7; 7 bases line up with TRBD1. The CDR3 runs 14 residues. The germline V gene has CDR1 SGHRS and CDR2 YFSETQ. V was clipped by 0 bases and J by 7 bases; unmatched bases: 7. Written as DNA, the CDR3 is TGCGCCAGCAGCTTGGGCACAGGGGCCGATGAGCAGTACTTC. Protein product: CASSLGTGADEQYF.

This clonotype was seen only a few times. This chain links TRBV4-1 with TRBJ2-1; D gene uncertain. Germline lookup yields CDR1 MGHRA and CDR2 YSYEKL. Trimming pared 2 bases from V and 5 bases from J, leaving 13 bases between. This CDR3 is 15 amino acids long. The CDR3 reads CASSQPARSNNEQFF. The CDR3 bases are TGCGCCAGCAGCCAACCCGCCCGATCGAACAATGAGCAGTTCTTC.

This chain connects TRBV18 to TRBJ1-3; no firm D call. Trimming stripped 7 bases from V and 0 bases from J, with 7 bases between. The CDR3 consists of 13 residues. The germline V gene has CDR1 KGHSH and CDR2 LQKENI. The CDR3 loop is CASWAGSGNTIYF. CDR3 nucleotide sequence: TGTGCCAGCTGGGCCGGCTCTGGAAACACCATATATTTT. The complete variable domain, with remaining parts taken from reference TRBV18 and TRBJ1-3, reads NAGVMQNPRHLVRRRGQEARLRCSPMKGHSHVYWYRQLPEEGLKFMVYLQKENIIDESGMPKERFSAEFPKEGPSILRIQQVVRGDSAAYFCASWAGSGNTIYFGEGSWLTVV.

This clonotype was picked up a small number of times. The chain recombines TRBV7-9 with TRBJ1-2; TRBD1 is a possible D gene (6 bases). This CDR3 has 13 residues. In germline, CDR1 is SEHNR, CDR2 FQNEAQ (reference sequence). V was trimmed by 6 bases and J by 10 bases, leaving 18 bases between them. The CDR3 nucleotides read TGTGCCAGCAGTATCGGGGGGGGCGATGACTACACCTTC. Translated, it gives CASSIGGGDDYTF.